Below, 22 T cell receptor beta chains from the same sample are listed, as sequenced in a study of OX40 agonist ivuxolimab in advanced cancers. The method was immunoSEQ multiplex PCR; TCRdb's version includes in-frame clones alone and lacks a portion of them. Of around 46,000 clones listed, about nine tenths were seen once; the top ten hold roughly an eighth. This material consisted of CD4+ or CD8+ T cells sorted from blood, taken in a trial of the OX40 agonist ivuxolimab. All receptors derive from an adult with an advanced solid tumor such as melanoma, head and neck, liver or kidney cancer.

V usage is TRBV7-6 and J usage is TRBJ2-5; maybe TRBD2 (7 bases). V was clipped by 5 bases and J by 5 bases, with 21 bases between them. The CDR3 extends over 16 amino acids. From germline, CDR1 is SGHVS and CDR2 FNYEAQ. CDR3 residues: CASSKEVGGPGETQYF. Written as DNA, the CDR3 is TGTGCCAGCAGCAAGGAAGTGGGGGGGCCCGGGGAGACCCAGTACTTC.

In DNA form, the CDR3 reads TGTGCCACTAGGGGCACGAACACTGAAGCTTTCTTT. Its translation: CATRGTNTEAFF. The V gene is TRBV6-5, the J gene TRBJ1-1; a weak D match, TRBD1 (5 bases). From germline, CDR1 is MNHEY and CDR2 SVGAGI. There are 12 residues in the CDR3. V was pared by 10 bases and J by 1 base, with 10 bases between.

The genes are TRBV18 and TRBJ2-3; D could derive from TRBD1 or TRBD2 (6 bases each). The CDR3 covers 14 residues. V lost 1 base and J lost 5, with 10 bases in between. Germline-derived CDR1 and CDR2 are KGHSH and LQKENI. The CDR3 nucleotides read TGTGCCAGCTCACCACAGGGGGGTGGAGATACGCAGTATTTT. Protein: CASSPQGGGDTQYF.

CDR3 nucleotide sequence: TGTGCCAGTAGTATAGATCGGGTGGGTGCAACTAATGAAAAACTGTTTTTT. Protein: CASSIDRVGATNEKLFF. The chain is built from TRBV19 and TRBJ1-4; no reliable D call. Trimming shortened V by 0 bases and J by 0 bases, and 11 bases separated the two germline ends. CDR1 LNHDA and CDR2 SQIVND come from the germline V gene (reference sequence). The CDR3 contains 17 residues.

The V and J genes are TRBV5-1 and TRBJ2-1; 10 bases match TRBD1. Trimming took 4 bases from V and 6 from J; bases not matched to a gene: 10. The germline gives CDR1 SGHRS, CDR2 YFSETQ. This CDR3 spans 16 amino acids. CDR3: CASSQRQGALGNEQFF. CDR3 DNA sequence: TGCGCCAGCAGCCAAAGACAGGGGGCGCTTGGCAATGAGCAGTTCTTC.

The chain has TRBV5-6 and TRBJ1-4; D may be TRBD1 (6 bases). Deletions cut 4 bases from V and 2 bases from J, with 9 bases between. The CDR3 totals 14 residues. Germline-derived CDR1 and CDR2 are SGHDT and YYEEEE. The CDR3: CASSTTGTNEKLFF. CDR3 bases: TGTGCCAGCAGCACGACAGGTACTAATGAAAAACTGTTTTTT.

The chain has TRBV4-1 and TRBJ1-3; D is unresolved. V was clipped by 1 base and J by 4 bases, with 5 bases between them. CDR3 size: 13 residues. CDR1 and CDR2 from the germline V gene are MGHRA and YSYEKL. CDR3 sequence reads: CASSQATGNTIYF. The CDR3 coding sequence is TGCGCCAGCAGCCAAGCAACCGGAAACACCATATATTTT.

Here the CDR3 reads CASSYSGRGLIDEQYF. The DNA for the CDR3 is TGTGCCAGCAGTTACTCGGGCAGGGGGCTAATTGACGAGCAGTACTTC. The chain links TRBV6-6 to TRBJ2-7, with TRBD1 matching 8 bases. The CDR3 extends over 16 amino acids. V lost 0 bases to trimming and J lost 5 bases; unmatched junction nucleotides: 9. Germline CDR1 MNHNY, CDR2 SVGAGI (reference sequence).

The chain carries TRBV19 and TRBJ2-7; 10 positions match TRBD1. V was clipped by 1 base and J by 7 bases; unmatched bases: 1. The germline V gene encodes CDR1 LNHDA and CDR2 SQIVND (reference sequence). This CDR3 region has 13 residues. CDR3: CASSIGTGGEQYF. In DNA, the CDR3 is TGTGCCAGTAGTATAGGGACAGGGGGTGAGCAGTACTTC.

The chain joins TRBV5-5 to TRBJ1-2; unclear D gene. CDR1 is SGHKS and CDR2 is YYEKEE in the germline V gene (reference sequence). The CDR3 totals 17 residues. The ends were cut back, 1 base at V and 4 bases at J, with 20 bases in the middle. In DNA, the CDR3 is TGTGCCAGCAGCTTGAGGAGGACTCCGGAGGTTGGCTATGGCTACACCTTC. Protein sequence: CASSLRRTPEVGYGYTF.

V gene TRBV4-3 combines with J gene TRBJ2-7; the D gene is possibly TRBD2 (6 bases). Germline V gene data show CDR1 as LGHNA and CDR2 as YSLEER. V was shortened by 0 bases and J by 1 base, with 10 bases between the two germline ends. The CDR3 has 15 amino acids. The CDR3 coding sequence is TGCGCCAGCAGCCAAGATAGGGACTCATCCTACGAGCAGTACTTC. Residues: CASSQDRDSSYEQYF.

The rearrangement links TRBV14 to TRBJ2-7; tentatively, D is TRBD1 (6 bases). This CDR3 has 13 residues. CDR1 SGHDN and CDR2 FVKESK come from the germline V gene. The V gene lost 5 bases and the J gene lost 9 bases, with 17 bases spanning the gap. CDR3 residues: CASSDRNYERQYF. In DNA, the CDR3 is TGTGCCAGCAGCGACAGGAATTACGAGCGGCAGTACTTC.

The chain has TRBV4-1 and TRBJ1-4; no firm D call. CDR1 and CDR2 from the germline V gene are MGHRA and YSYEKL. V dropped 0 bases and J dropped 3 bases, with 8 bases sitting between them. The CDR3 runs to 15 residues. This CDR3 reads CASSQEGYPNEKLFF. CDR3 sequence (DNA): TGCGCCAGCAGCCAAGAGGGGTACCCTAATGAAAAACTGTTTTTT.

V gene TRBV7-6 combines with J gene TRBJ2-2; tentative D call: TRBD1 (5 bases). The V and J ends lost 2 bases and 1 base respectively, with 8 bases between them. CDR3 length: 15 residues. CDR1 and CDR2 from the germline V gene are SGHVS and FNYEAQ. The DNA for the CDR3 is TGTGCCAGCAGCTTATTCACAGGGAACACCGGGGAGCTGTTTTTT. It translates to CASSLFTGNTGELFF.

The chain has TRBV5-1 and TRBJ2-7; D is unresolved. The germline V gene has CDR1 SGHRS and CDR2 YFSETQ. The CDR3 consists of 14 residues. V dropped 7 bases and J dropped 3 bases, with 17 bases sitting between them. In nucleotides, the CDR3 is TGCGCCAGCGGCGAGGTAGACACTTTCTACGAGCAGTACTTC. Amino acid sequence: CASGEVDTFYEQYF.

Here the CDR3 reads CASSYSGNYEQYF. The CDR3 nucleotides read TGTGCCAGCAGTTACTCAGGCAACTACGAGCAGTACTTC. This chain joins TRBV6-6 and TRBJ2-7; unclear D gene. The CDR3 totals 13 residues. Germline V gene sequence: CDR1 MNHNY, CDR2 SVGAGI (reference sequence). The ends were cut back, 0 bases at V and 3 bases at J, with 6 bases in the middle.

The CDR3: CASSLGQGAYEQYF. The CDR3 nucleotides are TGTGCCAGCAGCTTGGGACAGGGGGCCTACGAGCAGTACTTC. The rearrangement uses TRBV5-6 and TRBJ2-7; 9 bases map to TRBD1. The CDR3 consists of 14 residues. Germline V gives CDR1 SGHDT, CDR2 YYEEEE. Trimming took 0 bases from V and 2 from J; bases not matched to a gene: 0.

This chain connects TRBV11-2 to TRBJ2-1; D is unclear. CDR1 SGHAT and CDR2 FQNNGV come from the germline V gene. The V and J ends lost 5 bases and 7 bases respectively, with 18 bases between them. The CDR3 loop spans 15 amino acids. The CDR3 loop is CASSLYPGVQNEQFF. The CDR3 DNA sequence: TGTGCCAGCAGCCTGTACCCCGGAGTGCAGAATGAGCAGTTCTTC.

The CDR3 sequence: CASRTLLGASLKSNQPQHF. CDR3 nucleotides: TGTGCCAGCCGAACATTACTGGGGGCCAGCTTAAAGAGCAATCAGCCCCAGCATTTT. The chain uses TRBV11-2 and TRBJ1-5; D is perhaps TRBD1 (6 bases). The CDR3 totals 19 residues. Looked up from germline, CDR1 is SGHAT and CDR2 is FQNNGV. V lost 8 bases and J lost 1, with 27 bases in between.

The chain joins TRBV5-1 to TRBJ1-2; 7 nucleotides match TRBD1. V was pared by 4 bases and J by 1 base, with 4 bases of the junction left unmatched. The CDR3 is 14 residues long. The germline V gene has CDR1 SGHRS and CDR2 YFSETQ. CDR3 nucleotide sequence: TGCGCCAGCAGCATTGGGGACAGTAACTATGGCTACACCTTC. This gives the protein CASSIGDSNYGYTF.

The chain employs TRBV13 and TRBJ1-2, with D tentatively TRBD1 (6 bases). The germline CDR1 and CDR2 sequences are PRHDT and FYEKMQ (reference sequence). The CDR3 length is 15 residues. V was cut by 0 bases and J by 6 bases, with 14 bases left in between. DNA of the CDR3: TGTGCCAGCAGCTTAGGAGGGGGTAGGCGGAATGGCTACACCTTC. Translation: CASSLGGGRRNGYTF.

This chain joins TRBV12-5 and TRBJ2-5; maybe TRBD2 (5 bases). The CDR3 length is 11 residues. The ends were cut back, 1 base at V and 9 bases at J, with 6 bases in the middle. Germline CDR1 LGHNT, CDR2 FRNRAP. The CDR3 reads CASGLGTAQYF. In nucleotides, the CDR3 is TGTGCTAGTGGTTTGGGGACTGCCCAGTACTTC.